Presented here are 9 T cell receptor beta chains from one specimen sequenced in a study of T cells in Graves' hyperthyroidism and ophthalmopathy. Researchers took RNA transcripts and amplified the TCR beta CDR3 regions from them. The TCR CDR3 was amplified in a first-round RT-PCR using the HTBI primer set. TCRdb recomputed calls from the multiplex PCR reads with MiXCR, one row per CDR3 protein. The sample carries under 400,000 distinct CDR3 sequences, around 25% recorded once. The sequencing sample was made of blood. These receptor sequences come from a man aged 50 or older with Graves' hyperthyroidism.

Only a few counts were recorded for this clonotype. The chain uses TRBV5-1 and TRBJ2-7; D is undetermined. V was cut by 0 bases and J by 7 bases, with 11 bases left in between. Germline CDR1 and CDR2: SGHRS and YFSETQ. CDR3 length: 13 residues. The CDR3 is CASSLGAKEEQYF. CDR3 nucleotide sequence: TGCGCCAGCAGCTTGGGGGCGAAAGAGGAGCAGTACTTC.

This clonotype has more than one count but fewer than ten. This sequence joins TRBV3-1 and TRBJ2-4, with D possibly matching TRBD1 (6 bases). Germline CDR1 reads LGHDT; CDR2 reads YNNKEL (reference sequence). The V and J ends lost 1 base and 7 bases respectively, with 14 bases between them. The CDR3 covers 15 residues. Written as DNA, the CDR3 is TGTGCCAGCAGCCAAGGATGGGGGCTGGGGAACATTCAGTACTTC. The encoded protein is CASSQGWGLGNIQYF. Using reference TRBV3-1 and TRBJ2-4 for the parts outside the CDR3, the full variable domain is DTAVSQTPKYLVTQMGNDKSIKCEQNLGHDTMYWYKQDSKKFLKIMFSYNNKELIINETVPNRFSPKSPDKAHLNLHINSLELGDSAVYFCASSQGWGLGNIQYFGAGTRLSVL.

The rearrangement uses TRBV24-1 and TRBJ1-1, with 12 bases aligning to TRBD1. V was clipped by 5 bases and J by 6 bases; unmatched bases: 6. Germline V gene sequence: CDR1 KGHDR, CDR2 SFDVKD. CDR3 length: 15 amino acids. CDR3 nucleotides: TGTGCCACCAGTGGTGGGACAGGGGGCTTCTCTGAAGCTTTCTTT. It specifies CATSGGTGGFSEAFF.

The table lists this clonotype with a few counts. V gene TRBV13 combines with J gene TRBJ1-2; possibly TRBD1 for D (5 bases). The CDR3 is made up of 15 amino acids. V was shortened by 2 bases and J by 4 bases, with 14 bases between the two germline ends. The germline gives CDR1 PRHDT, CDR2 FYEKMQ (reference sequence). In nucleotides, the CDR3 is TGTGCCAGCAGCTTACGATGGGGCTCTTCCTATGGCTACACCTTC. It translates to CASSLRWGSSYGYTF.

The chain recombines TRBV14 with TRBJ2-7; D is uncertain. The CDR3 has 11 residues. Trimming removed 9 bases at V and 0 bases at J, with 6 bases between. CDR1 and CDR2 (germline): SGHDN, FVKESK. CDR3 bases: TGTGCCAGACTAATCTCCTACGAGCAGTACTTC. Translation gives CARLISYEQYF. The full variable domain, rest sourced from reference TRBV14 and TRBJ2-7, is EAGVTQFPSHSVIEKGQTVTLRCDPISGHDNLYWYRRVMGKEIKFLLHFVKESKQDESGMPNNRFLAERTGGTYSTLKVQPAELEDSGVYFCARLISYEQYFGPGTRLTVT.

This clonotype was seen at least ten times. Here the CDR3 DNA reads TGTGCCAGCTCAGGGTCGGGGGGTTGGCGGGAGGGCCCCAATGAGCAGTTCTTC. It specifies CASSGSGGWREGPNEQFF. The V and J genes are TRBV12-3 or TRBV12-4 and TRBJ2-1; 9 positions agree with TRBD2. V trimming: 8 bases; J trimming: 6 bases; junction bases outside the gene matches: 20. The CDR3 consists of 18 residues.

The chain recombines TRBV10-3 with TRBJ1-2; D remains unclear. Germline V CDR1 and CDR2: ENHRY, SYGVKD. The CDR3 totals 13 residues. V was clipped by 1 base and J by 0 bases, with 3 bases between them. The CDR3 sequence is CAISELTNYGYTF. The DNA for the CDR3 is TGTGCCATCAGTGAGTTGACTAACTATGGCTACACCTTC.

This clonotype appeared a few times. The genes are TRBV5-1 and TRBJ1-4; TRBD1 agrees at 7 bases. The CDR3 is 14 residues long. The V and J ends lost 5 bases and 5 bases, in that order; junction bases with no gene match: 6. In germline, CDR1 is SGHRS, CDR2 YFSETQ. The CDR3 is CASRPTGSNEKLFF. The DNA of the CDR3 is TGCGCCAGCAGGCCGACAGGGTCGAATGAAAAACTGTTTTTT.

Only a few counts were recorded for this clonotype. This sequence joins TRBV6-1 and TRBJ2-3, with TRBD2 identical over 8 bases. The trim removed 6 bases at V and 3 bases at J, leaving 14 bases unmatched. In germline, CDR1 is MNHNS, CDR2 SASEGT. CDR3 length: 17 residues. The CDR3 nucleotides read TGTGCCAGCAGCCCGAGCGGGAGCGCTGCACGGACAGATACGCAGTATTTT. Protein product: CASSPSGSAARTDTQYF.